A single sample is the source of the 19 T cell receptor beta chains below, sequenced in a study of T cell responses to AZD1222 COVID-19 vaccine. Libraries were prepared by immunoSEQ multiplex PCR; TCRdb keeps only in-frame clonotypes and omits some of them. The sample records about 83,000 clones, approximately 85% being singletons. The sample here was peripheral blood, taken on day 0 of AZD1222 vaccination. These receptors all stem from an adult in good health.

The chain employs TRBV29-1 and TRBJ1-4; D unclear. Per germline, CDR1 SQVTM and CDR2 ANQGSEA. The length of the CDR3 is 14 residues. V gave up 7 bases and J gave up 6 bases, with 18 bases separating them. In DNA form, the CDR3 reads TGCAGCGCCCTACCACTCCCACCCCATGAAAAACTGTTTTTT. It is translated as CSALPLPPHEKLFF.

This rearrangement joins TRBV29-1 to TRBJ1-5; 10 positions agree with TRBD1. Germline V gives CDR1 SQVTM, CDR2 ANQGSEA. Trimming removed 5 bases from V and 7 bases from J; junction bases left unmatched: 5. The CDR3 is 13 residues long. In nucleotides, the CDR3 is TGCAGCGTTTCCGGGACAGGGGACCAGCCCCAGCATTTT. This codes for CSVSGTGDQPQHF.

The chain has TRBV16 and TRBJ1-1, with D uncertain. The CDR3 spans 12 residues. CDR1 and CDR2 (germline): KGHSY, FQNENV. V was pared by 4 bases and J by 9 bases, with 12 bases between. This CDR3 is CASSPLTFKAFF. Here the CDR3 DNA reads TGTGCCAGCAGCCCCTTGACGTTTAAAGCTTTCTTT.

CDR3 nucleotides: TGTGCCAGCAGCCACAGAAAGACGAGGCTAGCGGCTACAGATACGCAGTATTTT. It is translated as CASSHRKTRLAATDTQYF. The chain uses TRBV3-1 (or the pseudogene TRBV3-2) and TRBJ2-3; 7 bases fit TRBD2. The germline V gene has CDR1 LGHDT and CDR2 YNNKEL (reference sequence). The length of the CDR3 is 18 residues. J lost 3 bases, V lost 3 bases, and 15 bases had no gene match.

The chain uses TRBV28 and TRBJ2-7; 8 bases line up with TRBD2. CDR1 and CDR2 (germline): MDHEN, SYDVKM. V gave up 10 bases and J gave up 5 bases; unmatched junction bases: 16. The CDR3 sequence is 15 residues long. In nucleotides, the CDR3 is TGTGCCACAAAGAGAGAAGGACTAGCCTCGGACGAGCAGTACTTC. It translates to CATKREGLASDEQYF. Combining the CDR3 with reference TRBV28 and TRBJ2-7 gives the whole variable domain DVKVTQSSRYLVKRTGEKVFLECVQDMDHENMFWYRQDPGLGLRLIYFSYDVKMKEKGDIPEGYSVSREKKERFSLILESASTNQTSMYLCATKREGLASDEQYFGPGTRLTVT.

The chain is built from TRBV19 and TRBJ1-2; D is undetermined. The CDR3 is 14 amino acids. V was trimmed by 4 bases and J by 8 bases, leaving 17 bases between them. Germline CDR1 reads LNHDA; CDR2 reads SQIVND (reference sequence). CDR3 nucleotides: TGTGCCAGTAGTAAAGAAATTACCCTTTGGGGCTACACCTTC. Protein sequence: CASSKEITLWGYTF.

The chain has TRBV18 and TRBJ1-2; 11 bases are a match to TRBD1. The ends lost 6 bases at V and 3 bases at J; junction bases unmatched: 12. Germline V lookup: CDR1 KGHSH, CDR2 LQKENI. The CDR3 has 17 amino acids. As DNA, the CDR3 is TGTGCCAGCTCGCGAACCCTGGACAGGGGGCTTCACTATGGCTACACCTTC. Protein sequence: CASSRTLDRGLHYGYTF.

This chain uses TRBV10-2 with TRBJ1-1; D call uncertain. The V end lost 10 bases, the J end lost 2 bases, and 11 bases lay between the germline ends. This CDR3 contains 12 residues. Germline CDR1 reads WSHSY; CDR2 reads SAAADI. This CDR3 reads CATCRSNTEAFF. The CDR3 coding sequence is TGCGCCACCTGCCGGAGCAACACTGAAGCTTTCTTT.

This sequence joins TRBV28 and TRBJ2-5, with D possibly TRBD1 on 6 matching bases. Per germline, CDR1 MDHEN and CDR2 SYDVKM. Trimming pared 5 bases from V and 4 bases from J, leaving 20 bases between. The CDR3 covers 16 residues. CDR3 DNA: TGTGCCAGCAGTGGGGTCGGACCAGGGGTGCGAGAGACCCAGTACTTC. Its protein product is CASSGVGPGVRETQYF.

The chain carries TRBV5-1 and TRBJ1-6; 8 bases fit TRBD1. V trimming: 0 bases; J trimming: 10 bases; junction bases outside the gene matches: 3. The germline V gene has CDR1 SGHRS and CDR2 YFSETQ. The CDR3 covers 14 residues. CDR3 in DNA: TGCGCCAGCAGCTTGGGACAGGGGTGGTCACCCCTCCACTTT. Amino acid sequence: CASSLGQGWSPLHF. Complete variable domain (other parts from reference TRBV5-1 and TRBJ1-6): KAGVTQTPRYLIKTRGQQVTLSCSPISGHRSVSWYQQTPGQGLQFLFEYFSETQRNKGNFPGRFSGRQFSNSRSEMNVSTLELGDSALYLCASSLGQGWSPLHFGNGTRLTVT.

The chain combines TRBV7-6 with TRBJ1-3; D not certain. With 0 bases removed from V and 0 bases from J, the gap between germline ends came to 12 bases. From germline, CDR1 is SGHVS and CDR2 FNYEAQ. The CDR3 is 17 amino acids. The CDR3 loop reads CASSLAQDARSGNTIYF. Here the CDR3 DNA reads TGTGCCAGCAGCTTAGCGCAAGACGCCCGCTCTGGAAACACCATATATTTT. Filled out from reference TRBV7-6 and TRBJ1-3, the complete variable domain reads GAGVSQSPRYKVTKRGQDVALRCDPISGHVSLYWYRQALGQGPEFLTYFNYEAQQDKSGLPNDRFSAERPEGSISTLTIQRTEQRDSAMYRCASSLAQDARSGNTIYFGEGSWLTVV.

The chain employs TRBV6-5 and TRBJ1-1; no firm D call. The CDR3 sequence is 15 residues long. V was shortened by 0 bases and J by 11 bases, with 19 bases between the two germline ends. CDR1 and CDR2 (germline): MNHEY, SVGAGI. Written as DNA, the CDR3 is TGTGCCAGCAGTTACTCTACCGCCGGCGGTGGGTTGGCTTTCTTT. The encoded protein is CASSYSTAGGGLAFF.

The chain recombines TRBV11-1 with TRBJ1-1, with D uncertain. Per germline, CDR1 SGHAT and CDR2 FQDESV (reference sequence). This CDR3 comprises 14 residues. Trimming pared 5 bases from V and 1 base from J, leaving 11 bases between. This CDR3 is CASSPSIGNTEAFF. CDR3 bases: TGTGCCAGCAGCCCGTCAATTGGGAACACTGAAGCTTTCTTT.

V is TRBV21-1 and J is TRBJ1-6; the table gives TRBD1 as D, unverified against the DNA. TRBV21-1 is reported as a pseudogene. This CDR3 has 19 residues. The CDR3 region is CASSPQGTGGVKNNSPLHF. Here the CDR3 DNA reads TGTGCCAGCAGCCCCCAGGGGACAGGGGGCGTCAAGAATAATTCACCCCTCCACTTT.

This sequence joins TRBV7-9 and TRBJ1-1, with 7 bases matching TRBD1. The CDR3 has 13 residues. The J segment lost 6 bases and the V segment lost 5 bases, leaving 6 bases of the junction unmatched. Per the germline V gene, CDR1 is SEHNR and CDR2 is FQNEAQ (reference sequence). The CDR3 loop is CASSGRQGAEAFF. CDR3 coding DNA: TGTGCCAGCAGCGGGAGACAGGGTGCTGAAGCTTTCTTT.

V usage is TRBV27 and J usage is TRBJ2-1; D perhaps matches TRBD2 (5 bases). With 8 bases removed from V and 1 base from J, the gap between germline ends came to 9 bases. Germline values: CDR1 MNHEY, CDR2 SMNVEV (reference sequence). The CDR3 is 13 residues long. CDR3 sequence reads: CASGSTSYNEQFF. CDR3 bases: TGTGCCAGCGGGAGTACTTCCTACAATGAGCAGTTCTTC.

The J gene is TRBJ2-1, the V gene TRBV29-1, with D unresolved. The CDR3 runs 12 residues. The germline CDR1 and CDR2 sequences are SQVTM and ANQGSEA. V shed 4 bases and J shed 1 base, with 5 bases lying between them. The CDR3 coding sequence is TGCAGCGTTGTACAGTCCTACAATGAGCAGTTCTTC. This sequence encodes CSVVQSYNEQFF.

The chain carries TRBV7-3 and TRBJ1-6, with 7 bases matching TRBD1. In germline, CDR1 is SGHTA, CDR2 FQGTGA. The CDR3 has 14 residues. Trimming cost V 3 bases and J 10 bases; bases outside gene matches: 6. The CDR3 DNA reads TGTGCCAGCAGCTTCACAGGGGAGGGATCACCCCTCCACTTT. Encoded protein: CASSFTGEGSPLHF.

The chain employs TRBV30 and TRBJ1-5, with 8 bases identical to TRBD1. The trim removed 2 bases at V and 0 bases at J, leaving 9 bases unmatched. CDR1 is GTSNPN, CDR2 SVGIG, per germline (reference sequence). The CDR3 sequence is 17 residues long. CDR3 DNA: TGTGCCTGGAGTCCTCCAGGGGGCCATCGTAGCAATCAGCCCCAGCATTTT. It translates to CAWSPPGGHRSNQPQHF.